The clone carrying this T cell receptor beta chain showed up just a few times. Its cognate antigen is unknown. Deletions cut 6 bases from V and 0 bases from J, with 11 bases between. From germline, CDR1 is SNHLY and CDR2 FYNNEI. The CDR3 contains 15 residues. The record originates from a study of T cell repertoires in cytomegalovirus infection. Turning to the study itself: Alongside well-studied HLA-B-restricted CMV epitopes, recently identified HLA-C-restricted CMV epitopes were also used. Study-wide findings and caveats: CMV-specific TCR beta clonotypes restricted by HLA-C dominated the ex vivo response.

TCRdb re-called the reads with MiXCR, one entry per CDR3 protein. The sample lists some 920,000 distinct CDR3 sequences; roughly 30% were seen once. Here the sequenced sample was cultured CD8+ T cells from PBMCs, taken from culture after CMV antigen stimulation. The chain uses TRBV2 and TRBJ2-2, with unresolved D. This TCR derives from a human donor in good health (CMV status not recorded). Some clones in this sample may be carry-over from other donors' samples. CDR3 protein: CASRERLPNTGELFF. In DNA form, the CDR3 reads TGTGCCAGCAGGGAGCGATTGCCGAACACCGGGGAGCTGTTTTTT.